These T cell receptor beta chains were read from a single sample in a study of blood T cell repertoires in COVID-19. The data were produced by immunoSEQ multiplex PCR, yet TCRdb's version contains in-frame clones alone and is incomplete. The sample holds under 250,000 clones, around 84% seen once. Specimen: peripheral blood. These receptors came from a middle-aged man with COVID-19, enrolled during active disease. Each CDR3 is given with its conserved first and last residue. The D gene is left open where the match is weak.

CASSLPSSQNTGELFF,TRBJ2-2,NA,TRBV5-4
CASSNREFGSPLHF,TRBJ1-6,NA,TRBV28
CASSSRGTVNRNEQFF,TRBJ2-1,TRBD1,TRBV7-9
CASSRRAQYEQYF,TRBJ2-7,NA,TRBV11-3
CASSFETGGYGYTF,TRBJ1-2,TRBD1,TRBV5-1
CASKALAGGANEQFF,TRBJ2-1,TRBD2,TRBV19
CASSSHSGTYEQYF,TRBJ2-7,NA,TRBV6-2/TRBV6-3
CAISDSPDRAFNQPQHF,TRBJ1-5,TRBD1,TRBV10-3
CAISDSGTSGRGLETQYF,TRBJ2-5,TRBD2,TRBV10-3
CASRGTLLVGELFF,TRBJ2-2,NA,TRBV2
CASSLAGADEQYF,TRBJ2-7,NA,TRBV7-9
CASSRQGPVNSPLHF,TRBJ1-6,TRBD1,TRBV5-5
CASSTGQILLNPNEKLFF,TRBJ1-4,NA,TRBV27
CAISEGTISNQPQHF,TRBJ1-5,NA,TRBV10-3
CASSLGRATGELFF,TRBJ2-2,NA,TRBV27
CSTRHTINTEAFF,TRBJ1-1,NA,TRBV29-1
CAISGLAGDSNEQFF,TRBJ2-1,TRBD2,TRBV10-3
CSAAGGGGQETQYF,TRBJ2-5,NA,TRBV29-1
CAISDQGGNQPQHF,TRBJ1-5,NA,TRBV10-3
CASSPLTLSSYEQYF,TRBJ2-7,NA,TRBV5-8
CASSLAGQALGTEAFF,TRBJ1-1,TRBD1,TRBV7-8
CASNAFQDNYGYTF,TRBJ1-2,NA,TRBV28
CASSEQRGVGETQYF,TRBJ2-5,TRBD2,TRBV2
CASSLEGQGPKSYTIYF,TRBJ1-3,TRBD1,TRBV5-1
CASSLSPNGYEQYF,TRBJ2-7,NA,TRBV7-9
CASSKTSGKGSEQFF,TRBJ2-1,TRBD2,TRBV6-4
CASRRGTGTDTQYF,TRBJ2-3,NA,TRBV6-6
CASSEGLGLSNQPQHF,TRBJ1-5,NA,TRBV2
CASKGAALNTEAFF,TRBJ1-1,TRBD1,TRBV2
CASKAWRGGLNIQYF,TRBJ2-4,TRBD2,TRBV6-5
CASSLSTQQASFF,TRBJ1-1,NA,TRBV2
CASSRRDRQETQYF,TRBJ2-5,TRBD1,TRBV28
CASSKTVGAWETQYF,TRBJ2-5,NA,TRBV5-5
CAISEAGLAGGLGKNIQYF,TRBJ2-4,TRBD2,TRBV10-3
CASSFPGELFF,TRBJ2-2,NA,TRBV5-1
CASSTGVDTEAFF,TRBJ1-1,TRBD1,TRBV18
CASSFVGLAVTDTQYF,TRBJ2-3,TRBD2,TRBV28
CASRPGQGTYEQYF,TRBJ2-7,TRBD1,TRBV28
CASSFGWQGAYNEQFF,TRBJ2-1,TRBD1,TRBV27
CASSNPRGQGSRFSTRELFF,TRBJ2-2,TRBD1,TRBV19
CASSLVGQTHEQYF,TRBJ2-7,NA,TRBV5-1
CASTPPGYNEQFF,TRBJ2-1,NA,TRBV7-9
CASSLDSQGAIGTEAFF,TRBJ1-1,TRBD1,TRBV5-6
CASNPGGGRNTIYF,TRBJ1-3,TRBD1,TRBV19
CASSSEPGLGAFF,TRBJ1-1,NA,TRBV7-9